This entry is about one T cell receptor (beta chain). Its specific antigen is unknown. No much larger clone is present one base from it, and per-base qualities are unavailable. The library was obtained by the immunoSEQ multiplex PCR assay. TCRdb's version of the immuneACCESS table is confined to in-frame rearrangements and falls short of the full clone set. An unresolved V gene accounts for under half of the shortfall where checked; the remainder is of unknown origin. In all, the sample holds fewer than 50,000 clones, and about 94% of those were seen once. Of the sample, less than 5% falls within the top ten clones. These data originate in a study of T cell changes during pregnancy in multiple sclerosis (dated by TCRdb to the late 2010s). For the study in its entirety: In women with multiple sclerosis, the researchers looked at how the T cell repertoire shifted as pregnancy progressed.

This TCR came from a female donor with multiple sclerosis, enrolled in a pregnancy study. Here the sequenced sample was CD8+ T cells from peripheral blood mononuclear cells, taken in the first trimester of pregnancy.

In nucleotide form, the sequence is TGTGCCAGCAGCAATCAATTGGTGCAGGATTCGTCCGACGAGCAGTACTTC. This translates into CASSNQLVQDSSDEQYF. The chain is made from TRBV13 and TRBJ2-7; confidence is insufficient to name the D gene. The germline V gene (reference sequence) specifies PRHDT as CDR1 and FYEKMQ as CDR2. There are 17 amino acids in the CDR3, from cysteine to phenylalanine inclusive. CDR3 DNA is the only sequence kept; it has 51 bases, read in frame from the first base. V lost 5 bases and J lost 5 bases; the stretch between them is 25 bases long. When the CDR3 is completed using the reference TRBV13 and TRBJ2-7 genes on either side, the full variable domain is AAGVIQSPRHLIKEKRETATLKCYPIPRHDTVYWYQQGPGQDPQFLISFYEKMQSDKGSIPDRFSAQQFSDYHSELNMSSLELGDSALYFCASSNQLVQDSSDEQYFGPGTRLTVT.